Given below is one TCR beta chain in context. Antigen unknown. Assay: immunoSEQ multiplex PCR; the TCRdb copy retains only in-frame clones and omits some. The table lists approximately 82,000 clones, about 90% of them singletons. Anyone with autoimmune disease history or systemic immunosuppression was excluded. On cycle 4 day 1 and cycle 7 day 1, as well as at baseline, blood was sampled. These data originate in a study of OX40 agonist ivuxolimab in advanced cancers. At the level of the study: Patients with prior anti-PD-1, anti-PD-L1 or anti-CTLA-4 therapy were eligible; approximately 37% had some.

In germline, CDR1 is SGHRS, CDR2 YFSETQ. V was pared by 4 bases and J by 2 bases, with 10 bases between. The CDR3 is 14 amino acids. Study-wide results and limits: Among T cells, CD8+ cells averaged more expanded clones than CD4+ cells.

The receptor comes from an adult with an advanced solid tumor such as melanoma, head and neck, liver or kidney cancer. The chain has TRBV5-1 and TRBJ1-3, with a tentative D call TRBD1 (6 bases). Material: CD4+ or CD8+ T cells sorted from blood, obtained in a trial of the OX40 agonist ivuxolimab. CDR3 nucleotides: TGCGCCAGCAGCGCCACAGGGACTGGAAACACCATATATTTT. This sequence encodes CASSATGTGNTIYF.